This T cell receptor beta chain comes out of a study of beta chain features in type 1 diabetes. Study results and limitations: A moderate, significant TCRB CDR3 shortening appeared in type 1 diabetes across four CD4+ subsets.

This clone was recorded a few times. No antigen is known for it. The investigators reverse transcribed all of the isolated RNA, so they sequenced expressed TCRB transcripts. Using immunoSEQ multiplex PCR, the repertoire was profiled, and TCRdb retains in-frame clones only, with some absent. The sample carries 600,000 or so clones, under 15% recorded once. The CDR3 is 12 amino acids. CDR1 and CDR2 (germline): SGHNT, YYREEE (reference sequence). V dropped 0 bases and J dropped 10 bases, with 5 bases sitting between them. This receptor was obtained from a man younger than 45 with type 1 diabetes. This rearrangement joins TRBV5-4 to TRBJ1-6; D unresolved. The sample comprised naive CD4+ T cells from blood. The CDR3 reads CASSLAESPLHF. The CDR3 DNA reads as TGTGCCAGCAGCTTGGCCGAATCACCCCTCCACTTT.